Listed below are T cell receptor beta chains from one sample, sequenced in a study of T-cell memory formation after mild COVID-19. TCRdb re-derived calls from the 5' RACE reads in MiXCR, one entry per CDR3 protein. The table shows hundreds of thousands of distinct CDR3 sequences, with approximately 19% occurring only once. The sequenced sample consisted of PBMCs or a T cell subset sorted from them (not recorded which). The receptor set was obtained from a man aged 18 to 30 who had mild COVID-19 (a few samples of this study predate the infection). Cell type and time point are not known. Each CDR3 is given with its conserved first and last residue. A D gene is named only where the DNA matches it firmly. Size tells how often a clone was seen (once, few, many) or the class of an expanded clone, and some rows leave it out.

V gene	D gene	J gene	clone size	CDR3 protein	CDR3 DNA
TRBV6-5	NA	TRBJ1-1	NA	CASSYRTEGTEAFF	TGTGCCAGCAGTTACAGGACCGAAGGAACTGAAGCTTTCTTT
TRBV7-9	NA	TRBJ1-1	NA	CASSPIYPVNTEAFF	TGTGCCAGCAGCCCGATTTACCCGGTGAACACTGAAGCTTTCTTT
TRBV29-1	NA	TRBJ1-5	NA	CSVVTPNQPQHF	TGCAGCGTTGTAACGCCGAATCAGCCCCAGCATTTT
TRBV2	NA	TRBJ2-3	NA	CASNLVPSTDTQYF	TGTGCCAGCAATCTGGTCCCGAGCACAGATACGCAGTATTTT
TRBV12-3/TRBV12-4	TRBD1	TRBJ1-2	few	CASSLIGTDYGYTF	TGTGCCAGCAGCCTAATCGGGACAGACTATGGCTACACCTTC
TRBV15	NA	TRBJ2-7	NA	CATSSETYEQYF	TGTGCCACCAGCTCAGAGACCTACGAGCAGTACTTC
TRBV6-5	NA	TRBJ1-3	NA	CASTSDRNYSGNTIYF	TGTGCCAGCACCTCGGACAGAAATTACTCTGGAAACACCATATATTTT
TRBV12-3/TRBV12-4	NA	TRBJ1-1	NA	CASSSRRMNTEAFF	TGTGCCAGCAGTTCTCGACGGATGAACACTGAAGCTTTCTTT
TRBV25-1	NA	TRBJ2-6	few	CASSEMRLPSGANVLTF	TGTGCCAGCAGTGAGATGAGGCTCCCGTCTGGGGCCAACGTCCTGACTTTC
TRBV11-2	NA	TRBJ1-1	few	CASSLGAGNTEAFF	TGTGCCAGCAGCTTAGGGGCGGGGAACACTGAAGCTTTCTTT
TRBV6-6	NA	TRBJ1-4	NA	CASSYKLGDATNEKLFF	TGTGCCAGCAGTTACAAGTTGGGGGATGCAACTAATGAAAAACTGTTTTTT
TRBV9	NA	TRBJ2-5	NA	CASSGTSMQTQYF	TGTGCCAGCAGCGGTACTAGTATGCAGACCCAGTACTTC
TRBV5-1	TRBD2	TRBJ2-1	few	CASSLVASGGPDNEQFF	TGCGCCAGCAGCTTGGTTGCTAGCGGGGGGCCGGACAATGAGCAGTTCTTC
TRBV28	TRBD1	TRBJ1-2	few	CASRPSQGALGYGYTF	TGTGCCAGCAGACCCTCACAGGGGGCGCTAGGGTATGGCTACACCTTC
TRBV4-1	TRBD1	TRBJ2-7	NA	CASSPGTGGRKEQYF	TGCGCCAGCAGCCCGGGGACAGGGGGTCGTAAGGAGCAGTACTTC